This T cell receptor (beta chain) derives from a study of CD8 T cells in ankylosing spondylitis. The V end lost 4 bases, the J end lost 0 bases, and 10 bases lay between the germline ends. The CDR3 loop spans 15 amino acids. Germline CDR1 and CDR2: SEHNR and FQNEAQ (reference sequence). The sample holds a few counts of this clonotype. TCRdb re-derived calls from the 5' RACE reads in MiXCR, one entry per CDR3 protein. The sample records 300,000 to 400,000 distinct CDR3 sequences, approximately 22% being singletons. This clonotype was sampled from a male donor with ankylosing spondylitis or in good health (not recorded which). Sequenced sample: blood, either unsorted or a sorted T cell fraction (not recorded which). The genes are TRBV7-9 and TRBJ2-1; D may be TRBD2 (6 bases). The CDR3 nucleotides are TGTGCCAGCAGCTCAACTAGCAGCTCCTACAATGAGCAGTTCTTC. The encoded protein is CASSSTSSSYNEQFF. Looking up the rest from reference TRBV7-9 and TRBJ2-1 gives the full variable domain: DTGVSQNPRHKITKRGQNVTFRCDPISEHNRLYWYRQTLGQGPEFLTYFQNEAQLEKSRLLSDRFSAERPKGSFSTLEIQRTEQGDSAMYLCASSSTSSSYNEQFFGPGTRLTVL.